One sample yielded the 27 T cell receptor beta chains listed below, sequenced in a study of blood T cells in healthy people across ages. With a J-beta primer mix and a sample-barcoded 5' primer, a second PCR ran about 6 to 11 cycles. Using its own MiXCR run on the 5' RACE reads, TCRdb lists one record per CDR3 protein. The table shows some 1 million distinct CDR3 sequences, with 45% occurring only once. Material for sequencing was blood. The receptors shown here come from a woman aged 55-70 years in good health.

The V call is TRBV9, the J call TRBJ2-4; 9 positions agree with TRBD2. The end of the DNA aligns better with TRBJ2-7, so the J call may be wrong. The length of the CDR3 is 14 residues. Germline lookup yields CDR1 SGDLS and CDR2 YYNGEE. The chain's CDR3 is CASSGGLASHEQYF. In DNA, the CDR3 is TGTGCCAGCAGCGGAGGACTAGCGAGCCACGAGCAGTACTTC.

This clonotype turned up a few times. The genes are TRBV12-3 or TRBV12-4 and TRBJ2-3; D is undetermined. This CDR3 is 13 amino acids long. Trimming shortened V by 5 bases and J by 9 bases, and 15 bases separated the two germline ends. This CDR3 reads CASSRVPLETQYF. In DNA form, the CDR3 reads TGTGCCAGCAGTAGAGTCCCCTTGGAGACGCAGTATTTT.

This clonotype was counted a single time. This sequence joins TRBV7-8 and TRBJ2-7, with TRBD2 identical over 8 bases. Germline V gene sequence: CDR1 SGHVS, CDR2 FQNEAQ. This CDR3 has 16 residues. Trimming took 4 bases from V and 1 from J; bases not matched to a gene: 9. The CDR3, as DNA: TGTGCCAGCAGCTCCGCCGGGAGGGAGGGTTCCTACGAGCAGTACTTC. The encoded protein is CASSSAGREGSYEQYF.

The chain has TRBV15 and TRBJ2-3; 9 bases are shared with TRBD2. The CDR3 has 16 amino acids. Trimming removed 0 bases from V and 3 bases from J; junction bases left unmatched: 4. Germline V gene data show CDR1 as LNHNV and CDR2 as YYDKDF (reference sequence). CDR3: CATSRDRREGTDTQYF. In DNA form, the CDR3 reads TGTGCCACCAGCAGAGATAGGCGGGAGGGGACAGATACGCAGTATTTT.

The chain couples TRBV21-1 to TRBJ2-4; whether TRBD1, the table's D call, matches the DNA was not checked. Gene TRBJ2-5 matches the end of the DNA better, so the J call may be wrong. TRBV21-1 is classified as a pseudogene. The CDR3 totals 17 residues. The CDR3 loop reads CASSKEGLGVRQETQYF. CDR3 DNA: TGTGCCAGCAGCAAAGAAGGTTTGGGGGTGAGGCAAGAGACCCAGTACTTC.

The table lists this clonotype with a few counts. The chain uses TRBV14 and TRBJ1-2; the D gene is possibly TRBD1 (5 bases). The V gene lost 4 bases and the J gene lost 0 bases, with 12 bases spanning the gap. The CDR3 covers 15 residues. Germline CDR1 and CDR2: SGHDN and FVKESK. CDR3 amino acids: CASSPHRISNYGYTF. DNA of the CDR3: TGTGCCAGCAGCCCCCACAGGATCTCTAACTATGGCTACACCTTC.

The CDR3: CAISESHERLPYEQYF. The CDR3 nucleotides read TGTGCCATCAGTGAGTCCCACGAGCGCCTACCCTACGAGCAGTACTTC. The chain joins TRBV10-3 to TRBJ2-5, with D unclear. The J call may be wrong; the DNA end is better matched by TRBJ2-7. CDR1 and CDR2 (germline): ENHRY, SYGVKD. The CDR3 consists of 16 residues.

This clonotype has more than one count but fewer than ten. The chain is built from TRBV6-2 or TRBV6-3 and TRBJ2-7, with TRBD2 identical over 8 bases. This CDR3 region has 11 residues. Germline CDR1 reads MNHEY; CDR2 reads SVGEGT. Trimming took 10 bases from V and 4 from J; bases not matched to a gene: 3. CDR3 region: CAITSGYEQYF. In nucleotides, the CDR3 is TGTGCCATAACTAGCGGTTACGAGCAGTACTTC.

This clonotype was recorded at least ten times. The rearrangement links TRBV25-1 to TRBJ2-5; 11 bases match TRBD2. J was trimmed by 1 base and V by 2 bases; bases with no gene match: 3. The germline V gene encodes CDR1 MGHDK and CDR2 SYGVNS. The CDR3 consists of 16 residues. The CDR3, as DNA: TGTGCCAGCAGTGAAGGGACTAGCGGTCTCCAAGAGACCCAGTACTTC. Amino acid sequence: CASSEGTSGLQETQYF. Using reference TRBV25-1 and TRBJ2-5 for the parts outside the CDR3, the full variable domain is EADIYQTPRYLVIGTGKKITLECSQTMGHDKMYWYQQDPGMELHLIHYSYGVNSTEKGDLSSESTVSRIRTEHFPLTLESARPSHTSQYLCASSEGTSGLQETQYFGPGTRLLVL.

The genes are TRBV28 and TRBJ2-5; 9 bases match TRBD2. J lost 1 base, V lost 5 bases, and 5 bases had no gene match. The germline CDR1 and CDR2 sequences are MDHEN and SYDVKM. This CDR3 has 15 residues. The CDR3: CASSPLAGVQETQYF. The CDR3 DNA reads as TGTGCCAGCAGTCCATTAGCGGGAGTCCAAGAGACCCAGTACTTC.

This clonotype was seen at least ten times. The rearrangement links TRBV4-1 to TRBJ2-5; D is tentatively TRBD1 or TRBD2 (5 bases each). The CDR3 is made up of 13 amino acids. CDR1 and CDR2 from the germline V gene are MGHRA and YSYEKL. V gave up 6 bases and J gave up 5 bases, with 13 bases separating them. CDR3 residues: CASSRGVSETQYF. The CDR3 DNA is TGCGCCAGCAGTAGGGGAGTCAGCGAGACCCAGTACTTC.

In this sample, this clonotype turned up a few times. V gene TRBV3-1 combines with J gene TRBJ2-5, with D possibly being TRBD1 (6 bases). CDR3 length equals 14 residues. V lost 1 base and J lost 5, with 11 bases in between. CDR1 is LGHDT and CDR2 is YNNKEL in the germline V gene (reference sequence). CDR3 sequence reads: CASSQVTGMETQYF. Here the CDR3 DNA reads TGTGCCAGCAGCCAAGTAACAGGGATGGAGACCCAGTACTTC.

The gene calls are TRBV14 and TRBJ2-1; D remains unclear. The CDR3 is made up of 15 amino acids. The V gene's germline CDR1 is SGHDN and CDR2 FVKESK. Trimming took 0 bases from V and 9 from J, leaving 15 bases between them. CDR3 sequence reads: CASSQDLARRAEQFF. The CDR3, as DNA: TGTGCCAGCAGCCAAGATCTCGCTCGGAGAGCTGAGCAGTTCTTC. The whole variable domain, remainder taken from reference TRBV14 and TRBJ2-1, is EAGVTQFPSHSVIEKGQTVTLRCDPISGHDNLYWYRRVMGKEIKFLLHFVKESKQDESGMPNNRFLAERTGGTYSTLKVQPAELEDSGVYFCASSQDLARRAEQFFGPGTRLTVL.

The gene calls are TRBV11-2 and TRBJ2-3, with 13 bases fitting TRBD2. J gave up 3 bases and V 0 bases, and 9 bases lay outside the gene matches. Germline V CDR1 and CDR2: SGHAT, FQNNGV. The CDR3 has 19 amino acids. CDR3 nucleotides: TGTGCCAGCAGCTTAGAACTAGCGGGAGGGCCCTCTAATACAGATACGCAGTATTTT. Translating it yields CASSLELAGGPSNTDTQYF.

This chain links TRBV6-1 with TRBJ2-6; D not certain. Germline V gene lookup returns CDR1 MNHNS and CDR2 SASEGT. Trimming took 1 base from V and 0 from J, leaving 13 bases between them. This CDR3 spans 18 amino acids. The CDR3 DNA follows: TGTGCCAGCAGTGAAGGAATTAGTTGGGACTCTGGGGCCAACGTCCTGACTTTC. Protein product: CASSEGISWDSGANVLTF.

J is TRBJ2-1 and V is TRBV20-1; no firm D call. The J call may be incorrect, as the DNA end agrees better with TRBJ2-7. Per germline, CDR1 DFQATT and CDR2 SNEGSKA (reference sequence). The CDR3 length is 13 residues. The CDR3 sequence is CSARDRIKEEQYF. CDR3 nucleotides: TGCAGTGCTAGAGATAGGATAAAGGAGGAGCAGTACTTC.

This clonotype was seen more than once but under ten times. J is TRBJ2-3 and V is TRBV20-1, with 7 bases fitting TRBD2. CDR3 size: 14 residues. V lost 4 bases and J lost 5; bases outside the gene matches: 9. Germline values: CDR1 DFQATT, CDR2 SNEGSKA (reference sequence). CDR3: CSAIREAQVDTQYF. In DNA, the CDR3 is TGCAGTGCTATCCGGGAGGCCCAGGTAGATACGCAGTATTTT.

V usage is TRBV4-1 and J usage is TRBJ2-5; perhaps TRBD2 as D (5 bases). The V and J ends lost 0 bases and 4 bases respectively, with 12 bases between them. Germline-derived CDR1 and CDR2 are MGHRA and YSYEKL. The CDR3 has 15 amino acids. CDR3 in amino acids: CASSQESSGGETQYF. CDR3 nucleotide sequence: TGCGCCAGCAGCCAAGAATCGAGTGGAGGAGAGACCCAGTACTTC.

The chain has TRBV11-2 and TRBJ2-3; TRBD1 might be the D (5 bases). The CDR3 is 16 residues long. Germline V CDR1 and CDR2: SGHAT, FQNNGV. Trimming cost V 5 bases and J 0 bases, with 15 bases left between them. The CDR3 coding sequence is TGTGCCAGCAGCAAACGACAGCTACAAAGCACAGATACGCAGTATTTT. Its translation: CASSKRQLQSTDTQYF.

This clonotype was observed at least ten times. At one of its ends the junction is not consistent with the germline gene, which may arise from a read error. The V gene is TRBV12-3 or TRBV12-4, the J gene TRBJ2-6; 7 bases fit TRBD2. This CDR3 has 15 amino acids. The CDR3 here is CASSSREAGANVLTF. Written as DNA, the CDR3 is TGCGCCAGCAGCTCTCGGGAGGCTGGGGCCAACGTCCTGACTTTC.

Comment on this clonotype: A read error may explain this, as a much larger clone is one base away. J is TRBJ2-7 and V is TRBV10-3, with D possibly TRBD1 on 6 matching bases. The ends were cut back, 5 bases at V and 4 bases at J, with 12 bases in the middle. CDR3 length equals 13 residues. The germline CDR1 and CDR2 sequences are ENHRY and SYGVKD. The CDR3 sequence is CAISPGTQYEQYF. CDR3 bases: TGTGCCATCAGTCCCGGGACACAATACGAGCAGTACTTC.

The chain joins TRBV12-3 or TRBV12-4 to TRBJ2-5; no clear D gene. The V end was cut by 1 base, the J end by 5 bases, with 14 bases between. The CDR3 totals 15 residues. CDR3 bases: TGTGCCAGCAGTTTAGTCCTTGCTTCCTGGGAGACCCAGTACTTC. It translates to CASSLVLASWETQYF.

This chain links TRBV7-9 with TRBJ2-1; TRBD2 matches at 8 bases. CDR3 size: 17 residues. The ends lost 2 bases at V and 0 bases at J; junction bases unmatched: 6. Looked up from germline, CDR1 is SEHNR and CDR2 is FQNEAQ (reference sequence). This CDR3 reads CASSLRAGGSSYNEQFF. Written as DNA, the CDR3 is TGTGCCAGCAGCTTACGGGCGGGAGGAAGCTCCTACAATGAGCAGTTCTTC.

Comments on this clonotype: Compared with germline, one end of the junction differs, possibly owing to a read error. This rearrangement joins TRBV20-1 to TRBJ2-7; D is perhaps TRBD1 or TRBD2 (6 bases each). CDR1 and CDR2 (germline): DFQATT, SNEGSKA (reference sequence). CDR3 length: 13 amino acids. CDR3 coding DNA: TGCAGTGCCAGAGGGGGGAGCTTCTACGAGCAGTACTTC. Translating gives CSARGGSFYEQYF.

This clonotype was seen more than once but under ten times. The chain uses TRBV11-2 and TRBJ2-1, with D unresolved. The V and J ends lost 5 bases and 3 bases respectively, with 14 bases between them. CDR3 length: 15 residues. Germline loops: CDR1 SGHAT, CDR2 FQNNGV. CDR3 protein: CASSQSGSLYNEQFF. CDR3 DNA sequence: TGTGCCAGCAGCCAATCAGGATCCCTCTACAATGAGCAGTTCTTC.

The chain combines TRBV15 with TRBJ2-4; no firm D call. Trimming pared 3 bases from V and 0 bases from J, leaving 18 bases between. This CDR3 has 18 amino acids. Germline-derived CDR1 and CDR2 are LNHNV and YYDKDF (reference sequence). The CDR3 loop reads CATSSPRKDVLAKNIQYF. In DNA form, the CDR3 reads TGTGCCACCAGCAGCCCCCGGAAGGACGTATTAGCCAAAAACATTCAGTACTTC. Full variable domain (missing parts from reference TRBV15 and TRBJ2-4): DAMVIQNPRYQVTQFGKPVTLSCSQTLNHNVMYWYQQKSSQAPKLLFHYYDKDFNNEADTPDNFQSRRPNTSFCFLDIRSPGLGDTAMYLCATSSPRKDVLAKNIQYFGAGTRLSVL.

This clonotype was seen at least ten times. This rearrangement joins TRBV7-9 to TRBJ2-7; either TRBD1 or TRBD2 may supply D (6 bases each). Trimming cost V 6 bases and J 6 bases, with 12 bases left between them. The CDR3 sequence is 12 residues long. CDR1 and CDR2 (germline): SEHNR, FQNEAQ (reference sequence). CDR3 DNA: TGTGCCAGCAGTCCGGGGGCGGGCGAGCAGTACTTC. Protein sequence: CASSPGAGEQYF.